This TCR beta chain is from a study of response to subunit inactivated influenza vaccine. Points from the study as a whole: After each seasonal influenza vaccination, few new T cells are recruited, the authors suggested.

V lost 7 bases, J lost 6 bases, and 3 bases stayed unmatched. Germline V gene data show CDR1 as DFQATT and CDR2 as SNEGSKA (reference sequence). The CDR3 contains 12 residues. This clonotype was picked up a small number of times. What it recognizes is unknown. TCRdb analysed the RT-PCR reads with MiXCR anew, one entry per CDR3 protein. Of around 480,000 distinct CDR3 sequences in the sample, over 9.5% were seen once. The material sequenced was PBMCs from blood, taken 40 to 50 days after vaccination. The receptor was derived from a man aged 50-60 years who received an inactivated influenza vaccine. The chain combines TRBV20-1 with TRBJ1-1; TRBD1 aligns across 12 bases. For the CDR3, the DNA is TGCAGTGTGGGGACAGGGGGCTCTGAAGCTTTCTTT. It is translated as CSVGTGGSEAFF.